This T cell receptor (delta chain) was identified in a study of gamma-delta chains in newborns, infants, children. Across the study: Microbial exposure reportedly drives polyclonal innate γδ T cell expansion after birth.

Germline CDR1 and CDR2: GEAIGNYY and EKD. Trimming at V came to 3 bases and at J to 0 bases, leaving 6 bases not matched to a gene. This CDR3 has 18 residues. This clone is labeled as large. Other DNA sequences in this sample translate to the same CDR3. TCRdb made new clone calls on the reads using CATT. The sample has some 2,400 delta-chain clones; over 9% are singletons. This chain joins TRDV2 and TRDJ3; 8 nucleotides agree with TRDD3. The sample taken for sequencing was blood. This receptor was obtained from a child who was a newborn, infant or young child, either healthy, febrile or measles-vaccinated (not recorded which). This chain's CDR3 is CACDLLGAFSWDTRQMFF. CDR3 DNA: TGTGCCTGTGACCTACTGGGGGCCTTCTCCTGGGACACCCGACAGATGTTTTTC.